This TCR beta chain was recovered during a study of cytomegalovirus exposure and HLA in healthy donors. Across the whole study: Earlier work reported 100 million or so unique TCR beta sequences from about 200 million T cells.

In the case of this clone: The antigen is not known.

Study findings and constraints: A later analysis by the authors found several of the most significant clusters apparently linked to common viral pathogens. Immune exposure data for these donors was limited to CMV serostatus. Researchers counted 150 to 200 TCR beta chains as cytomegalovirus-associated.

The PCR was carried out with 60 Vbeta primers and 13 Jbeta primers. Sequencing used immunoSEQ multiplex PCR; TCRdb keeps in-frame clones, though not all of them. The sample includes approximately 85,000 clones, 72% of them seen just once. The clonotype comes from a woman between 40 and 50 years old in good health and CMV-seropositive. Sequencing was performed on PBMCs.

CDR3 in amino acids: CASSTRGAGGPDTQYF. The CDR3, as DNA: TGTGCCAGCAGTACCCGCGGTGCGGGGGGCCCTGATACGCAGTATTTT. This chain uses TRBV2 with TRBJ2-3, with 8 nucleotides matching TRBD2. The CDR3 totals 16 residues. After removal of 5 bases from V and 6 bases from J, the junction contained 13 bases not matched to a gene. CDR1 and CDR2 (germline): SNHLY, FYNNEI.